The 27 T cell receptor beta chains below were found in one sample sequenced in a study of shared clonotypes between healthy human individuals (dated by TCRdb to 2020 to 2022). Libraries were made using the immunoSEQ multiplex PCR assay. Entries here come from immuneACCESS through TCRdb and include only in-frame sequences with V and J called. Some clones fail to appear in such tables; in the studies checked, an unresolved V gene covers under half of the shortfall, and the cause of the remainder is unknown. The sample table contains fewer than 650,000 clones; only one count was recorded for over 65% of them. The ten biggest clones cover 13% of the sample. Sequenced input: PBMCs. These receptors were collected from a woman in her 40s in good health. Some clones in this sample may be carry-over from other donors' samples.

A note on this clone: A read error likely explains this, since a far larger clone differs by one base. V gene TRBV28 combines with J gene TRBJ2-7; 10 bases are a match to TRBD2. Germline V gene lookup returns CDR1 MDHEN and CDR2 SYDVKM. The CDR3 length is 16 residues. Germline trimming cut 4 bases from V and 3 bases from J; bases unmatched to any gene: 9. CDR3 protein: CASSSERTSGYYEQYF. CDR3 nucleotides: TGTGCCAGCAGTTCAGAACGGACTAGCGGATACTACGAGCAGTACTTC.

This clone appeared once. V and J are TRBV7-2 and TRBJ2-3, with D perhaps TRBD1 (5 bases). V lost 5 bases and J 0 bases, leaving 12 bases between the germline ends. The germline gives CDR1 SGHTA, CDR2 FQGNSA. The CDR3 loop spans 15 amino acids. The CDR3 loop reads CASSKTGASTDTQYF. The CDR3 region has the DNA TGTGCCAGCAGCAAAACAGGCGCCAGCACAGATACGCAGTATTTT.

This clone was counted at least ten times. The J gene is TRBJ2-5, the V gene TRBV5-4; D is possibly TRBD1 or TRBD2 (5 bases each). Trimming cost V 3 bases and J 1 base, with 7 bases left between them. The CDR3 runs to 13 residues. Germline V gives CDR1 SGHNT, CDR2 YYREEE (reference sequence). The CDR3: CASSWGTQETQYF. The CDR3 DNA reads TGTGCCAGCAGCTGGGGGACCCAAGAGACCCAGTACTTC. Supplemented by reference TRBV5-4 and TRBJ2-5, the full variable domain reads ETGVTQSPTHLIKTRGQQVTLRCSSQSGHNTVSWYQQALGQGPQFIFQYYREEENGRGNFPPRFSGLQFPNYSSELNVNALELDDSALYLCASSWGTQETQYFGPGTRLLVL.

V is TRBV7-7 and J is TRBJ2-7; D is perhaps TRBD1 or TRBD2 (6 bases each). Germline V gene sequence: CDR1 SSHAT, CDR2 FNYEAQ (reference sequence). There are 14 residues in the CDR3. V gave up 5 bases and J gave up 5 bases, with 16 bases separating them. The CDR3 protein is CASSPVLGGDEQYF. CDR3 nucleotide sequence: TGTGCCAGCAGCCCCGTCCTCGGGGGCGACGAGCAGTACTTC.

V and J are TRBV27 and TRBJ2-7; D not resolved. CDR1 is MNHEY and CDR2 is SMNVEV in the germline V gene (reference sequence). The CDR3 runs 13 residues. V lost 2 bases, J lost 3 bases, and 8 bases lay in between. The CDR3 coding sequence is TGTGCCAGCAGTTTAAGACCAAGCTACGAGCAGTACTTC. Translation: CASSLRPSYEQYF.

In its sample, this clone was seen once. The rearrangement joins TRBV15 to TRBJ2-5, with 9 bases aligning to TRBD2. The CDR3 is made up of 14 amino acids. Trimming took 1 base from V and 4 from J; bases not matched to a gene: 1. Germline V CDR1 and CDR2: LNHNV, YYDKDF (reference sequence). The CDR3 DNA is TGTGCCACCAGCAGAGGACTAGCGGCAGAGACCCAGTACTTC. This translates into CATSRGLAAETQYF.

Comments on this clone: Different DNA sequences within this sample yield the same CDR3. The CDR3 DNA follows: TGTGCCAGCAGTCCCGGACTAGCGGATTCCTACGAGCAGTACTTC. This translates into CASSPGLADSYEQYF. The rearrangement links TRBV5-4 to TRBJ2-7, with 10 positions matching TRBD2. Germline V lookup: CDR1 SGHNT, CDR2 YYREEE (reference sequence). V dropped 5 bases and J dropped 1; count of bases not matched to a gene: 6. The CDR3 runs to 15 residues.

This chain links TRBV7-2 with TRBJ2-2, with D unclear. Germline V lookup: CDR1 SGHTA, CDR2 FQGNSA. This CDR3 is 12 amino acids long. V dropped 5 bases and J dropped 2 bases, with 3 bases sitting between them. The CDR3 bases are TGTGCCAGCAGCCCTAACACCGGGGAGCTGTTTTTT. Encoded protein: CASSPNTGELFF.

The chain recombines TRBV12-5 with TRBJ1-5; weak D call: TRBD1 (6 bases). V lost 8 bases and J lost 7, with 21 bases in between. Germline assignment: CDR1 LGHNT and CDR2 FRNRAP. This CDR3 spans 15 amino acids. In DNA form, the CDR3 reads TGTGCTAGTTGGGTAGGGGGGGCGGATGGACAGCCCCAGCATTTT. It translates to CASWVGGADGQPQHF.

The chain is built from TRBV5-1 and TRBJ2-1; no definite D call. V lost 4 bases to trimming and J lost 2 bases, with 13 bases between them. The CDR3 is made up of 15 amino acids. Germline CDR1 and CDR2: SGHRS and YFSETQ. The CDR3 coding sequence is TGCGCCAGCAGCACCCTACCCACGACCTACAATGAGCAGTTCTTC. Translating gives CASSTLPTTYNEQFF. Full variable domain (outside the CDR3, taken from reference TRBV5-1 and TRBJ2-1): KAGVTQTPRYLIKTRGQQVTLSCSPISGHRSVSWYQQTPGQGLQFLFEYFSETQRNKGNFPGRFSGRQFSNSRSEMNVSTLELGDSALYLCASSTLPTTYNEQFFGPGTRLTVL.

This clone was counted many times. The V gene is TRBV30, the J gene TRBJ2-5; D is perhaps TRBD2 (6 bases). The length of the CDR3 is 11 residues. Germline-derived CDR1 and CDR2 are GTSNPN and SVGIG (reference sequence). Deletions cut 3 bases from V and 7 bases from J, with 9 bases between. CDR3 DNA: TGTGCCTGGAGCGCCGGGGGGACCCAGTACTTC. Protein product: CAWSAGGTQYF.

This clone came up a few times. The chain joins TRBV27 to TRBJ1-5; D is possibly TRBD1 (5 bases). The germline CDR1 and CDR2 sequences are MNHEY and SMNVEV (reference sequence). The CDR3 sequence is 14 residues long. V lost 7 bases and J lost 5, with 15 bases in between. CDR3 loop: CASKGTEFDQPQHF. CDR3 DNA: TGTGCCAGCAAAGGGACCGAGTTTGATCAGCCCCAGCATTTT.

V is TRBV11-2 and J is TRBJ2-1; 13 positions agree with TRBD2. Trimming removed 5 bases from V and 4 bases from J; junction bases left unmatched: 2. The CDR3 spans 15 residues. Germline CDR1 and CDR2: SGHAT and FQNNGV. CDR3 coding DNA: TGTGCCAGCAGCGGGGGACTAGCGGGATACAATGAGCAGTTCTTC. Translation: CASSGGLAGYNEQFF.

Remarks on this clone: A read error may produce the germline difference seen at one junction end. The chain has TRBV7-2 and TRBJ2-5, with 11 nucleotides matching TRBD2. The CDR3 extends over 14 amino acids. Germline loops: CDR1 SGHTA, CDR2 FQGNSA. The CDR3 loop reads CASSLAGGPETQYF. The CDR3 region has the DNA TGTGCCAGCAGCCTAGCGGGAGGCCCGGAGACCCAGTACTTC.

On this clone itself: A far larger clone is off by one base, so a read error is likely. The chain links TRBV28 to TRBJ2-7; possible D gene TRBD1, 6 bases. Germline V gives CDR1 MDHEN, CDR2 SYDVKM. This CDR3 contains 16 residues. Trimming shortened V by 8 bases and J by 6 bases, and 26 bases separated the two germline ends. The CDR3 reads CASGPPGGGPNPEQYF. CDR3 DNA sequence: TGTGCCAGCGGTCCCCCTGGGGGCGGCCCAAACCCCGAGCAGTACTTC. The whole variable domain, filled in from reference TRBV28 and TRBJ2-7, reads DVKVTQSSRYLVKRTGEKVFLECVQDMDHENMFWYRQDPGLGLRLIYFSYDVKMKEKGDIPEGYSVSREKKERFSLILESASTNQTSMYLCASGPPGGGPNPEQYFGPGTRLTVT.

The J gene is TRBJ2-2, the V gene TRBV4-1, with TRBD2 matching 10 bases. This CDR3 is 17 amino acids long. V lost 4 bases and J lost 4; bases outside the gene matches: 9. Germline V lookup: CDR1 MGHRA, CDR2 YSYEKL. The CDR3 region is CASSPSGTSVRTGELFF. The DNA of the CDR3 is TGCGCCAGCAGCCCGTCCGGGACTAGCGTCCGCACCGGGGAGCTGTTTTTT.

In the case of this clone: Given a far larger clone just one base away, this is likely a sequencing read error. The V and J genes are TRBV9 and TRBJ2-6, with D unresolved. Germline CDR1 is SGDLS and CDR2 is YYNGEE. The CDR3 is 17 amino acids. The CDR3 region has the DNA TGTGCCGGCAGCGTAGGTCACAATCCCTCTGGGGCCAACGTCCTGACTTTC. Its translation: CAGSVGHNPSGANVLTF.

The chain combines TRBV19 with TRBJ2-2, with TRBD2 identical over 10 bases. The CDR3 is made up of 17 amino acids. The V segment lost 5 bases and the J segment 3 bases; nucleotides outside the gene matches: 9. The germline CDR1 and CDR2 sequences are LNHDA and SQIVND (reference sequence). CDR3 protein: CASSRPGLAPDTGELFF. CDR3 DNA: TGTGCCAGTAGTCGACCGGGACTAGCGCCCGACACCGGGGAGCTGTTTTTT.

The rearrangement joins TRBV13 to TRBJ2-2; D not certain. The length of the CDR3 is 18 residues. Germline assignment: CDR1 PRHDT and CDR2 FYEKMQ (reference sequence). V was shortened by 2 bases and J by 5 bases, with 21 bases between the two germline ends. The CDR3 DNA sequence: TGTGCCAGCAGCTTATGGCCCTCATTGCATTCAGAAACCGGGGAGCTGTTTTTT. Translated: CASSLWPSLHSETGELFF.

This rearrangement joins TRBV7-3 to TRBJ2-5, with D possibly TRBD1 on 5 matching bases. The germline V and J ends were trimmed by 4 bases and 5 bases, with 11 bases remaining between them. CDR3 length: 13 residues. Germline CDR1 reads SGHTA; CDR2 reads FQGTGA. CDR3 coding DNA: TGTGCCAGCAGCTCCAGGGATACGGAGACCCAGTACTTC. It codes for CASSSRDTETQYF. The full variable domain, its missing parts supplied by reference TRBV7-3 and TRBJ2-5, is GAGVSQTPSNKVTEKGKYVELRCDPISGHTALYWYRQSLGQGPEFLIYFQGTGAADDSGLPNDRFFAVRPEGSVSTLKIQRTERGDSAVYLCASSSRDTETQYFGPGTRLLVL.

J is TRBJ1-5 and V is TRBV6-5; TRBD1 might be the D (6 bases). V gave up 4 bases and J gave up 6 bases, with 10 bases separating them. The germline gives CDR1 MNHEY, CDR2 SVGAGI. CDR3 length: 13 residues. CDR3 nucleotide sequence: TGTGCCAGCAGTTCAAACAGGGTTCAGCCCCAGCATTTT. As protein: CASSSNRVQPQHF.

The J gene is TRBJ2-7, the V gene TRBV7-2; TRBD2 is a possible D gene (5 bases). The CDR3 is 15 residues long. The ends were cut back, 1 base at V and 0 bases at J, with 10 bases in the middle. CDR1 and CDR2 (germline): SGHTA, FQGNSA. DNA of the CDR3: TGTGCCAGCAGCTTAGTGGGGAGTATCTCCTACGAGCAGTACTTC. Its translation: CASSLVGSISYEQYF.

This chain joins TRBV11-2 and TRBJ2-7; 9 bases line up with TRBD2. Looked up from germline, CDR1 is SGHAT and CDR2 is FQNNGV. Losses at the gene ends were 4 bases for V and 3 bases for J; bases not matched to a gene: 10. The CDR3 has 16 amino acids. For the CDR3, the DNA is TGTGCCAGCAGCTCCGGCGGACTAGCGAAACACTACGAGCAGTACTTC. This gives the protein CASSSGGLAKHYEQYF. Filled out from reference TRBV11-2 and TRBJ2-7, the complete variable domain reads EAGVAQSPRYKIIEKRQSVAFWCNPISGHATLYWYQQILGQGPKLLIQFQNNGVVDDSQLPKDRFSAERLKGVDSTLKIQPAKLEDSAVYLCASSSGGLAKHYEQYFGPGTRLTVT.

The chain recombines TRBV19 with TRBJ1-5; D is unclear. CDR3 size: 13 residues. CDR1 LNHDA and CDR2 SQIVND come from the germline V gene (reference sequence). V was trimmed by 5 bases and J by 5 bases, leaving 10 bases between them. CDR3 coding DNA: TGTGCCAGTAGTCCTACGGGGTATCAGCCCCAGCATTTT. Translation: CASSPTGYQPQHF.

The genes are TRBV18 and TRBJ2-1; TRBD1 might be the D (5 bases). V was trimmed by 3 bases and J by 2 bases, leaving 14 bases between them. Germline V gene data show CDR1 as KGHSH and CDR2 as LQKENI. The CDR3 sequence is 16 residues long. The CDR3 sequence is CASSPPRGTAYNEQFF. CDR3 DNA sequence: TGTGCCAGCTCACCGCCAAGGGGAACTGCCTACAATGAGCAGTTCTTC.

Details on this clone: Given a much more abundant clone one base away, this may be a read error. Within the sample, other DNA sequences also encode this same CDR3. The chain carries TRBV29-1 and TRBJ2-1; the D is unclear. Germline V lookup: CDR1 SQVTM, CDR2 ANQGSEA. This CDR3 is 13 amino acids long. In DNA form, the CDR3 reads TGCAGCGTCGAAGATTCCCTCGCCAATGAGCAGTTCTTC. It encodes CSVEDSLANEQFF.

This rearrangement joins TRBV15 to TRBJ2-5; the D is unclear. Trimming removed 2 bases at V and 5 bases at J, with 9 bases between. Germline CDR1 LNHNV, CDR2 YYDKDF (reference sequence). The CDR3 is made up of 13 amino acids. For the CDR3, the DNA is TGTGCCACCAGCAGATCCATGGAGGAGACCCAGTACTTC. The encoded protein is CATSRSMEETQYF.